What follows describes a single TCR beta chain. The data are from a study of early T cells in non-severe SARS-CoV-2 infection. Attachment of unique molecular identifiers was made to individual cDNA molecules. One entry per CDR3 protein results from TCRdb running MiXCR on the 5' RACE reads. This table holds about 56,000 distinct CDR3 sequences, roughly a tenth found once. CDR1 and CDR2 (germline): MNHEY, SMNVEV (reference sequence). V trimming: 8 bases; J trimming: 7 bases; junction bases outside the gene matches: 17. This CDR3 is 16 amino acids long. V is TRBV27 and J is TRBJ2-7, with 10 bases lining up with TRBD2. The sequenced sample consisted of whole blood. This sequence originates from an adult who was a healthcare worker with PCR-confirmed SARS-CoV-2 infection or an uninfected control (not recorded which). The CDR3 sequence is CASYALASGSSREQYF. CDR3 bases: TGTGCCAGCTACGCCTTGGCTAGCGGGAGTAGCAGAGAGCAGTACTTC.